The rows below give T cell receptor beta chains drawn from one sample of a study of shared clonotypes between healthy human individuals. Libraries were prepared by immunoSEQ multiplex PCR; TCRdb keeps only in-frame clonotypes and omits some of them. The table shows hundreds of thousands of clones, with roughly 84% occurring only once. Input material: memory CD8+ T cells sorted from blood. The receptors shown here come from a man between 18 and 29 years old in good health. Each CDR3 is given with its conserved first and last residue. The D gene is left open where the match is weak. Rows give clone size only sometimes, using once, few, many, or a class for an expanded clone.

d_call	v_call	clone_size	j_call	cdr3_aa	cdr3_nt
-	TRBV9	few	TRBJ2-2	CASGPGKLGNTGELFF	TGTGCCAGCGGCCCGGGAAAGTTAGGGAACACCGGGGAGCTGTTTTTT
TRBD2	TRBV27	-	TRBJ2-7	CASSTGLAREQYF	TGTGCCAGCAGTACCGGACTAGCCCGCGAGCAGTACTTC
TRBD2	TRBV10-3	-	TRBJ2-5	CAISSSGGAETQYF	TGTGCCATCAGCTCTAGCGGGGGGGCGGAGACCCAGTACTTC
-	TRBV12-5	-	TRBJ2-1	CASGPSGIAAYNEQFF	TGTGCTAGTGGCCCATCCGGGATAGCGGCTTACAATGAGCAGTTCTTC
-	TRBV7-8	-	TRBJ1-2	CASSLIGQGTGYTF	TGTGCCAGCAGCTTAATTGGGCAGGGCACCGGCTACACCTTC
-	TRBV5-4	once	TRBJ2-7	CASSPNSYEQYF	TGTGCCAGCAGCCCTAACTCCTACGAGCAGTACTTC
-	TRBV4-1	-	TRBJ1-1	CASSQVPITTEAFF	TGCGCCAGCAGCCAAGTGCCAATAACTACTGAAGCTTTCTTT
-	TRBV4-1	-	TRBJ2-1	CASSQFQGNEQFF	TGCGCCAGCAGCCAATTCCAGGGTAATGAGCAGTTCTTC
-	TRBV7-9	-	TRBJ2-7	CASNNVGAGFYEQYF	TGTGCCAGCAACAATGTCGGAGCCGGCTTCTACGAGCAGTACTTC
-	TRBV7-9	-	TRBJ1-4	CASSGGMDEKLFF	TGTGCCAGCAGCGGGGGGATGGATGAAAAACTGTTTTTT
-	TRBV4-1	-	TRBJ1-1	CASSQEGAGDTEAFF	TGCGCCAGCAGCCAAGAGGGGGCGGGGGACACTGAAGCTTTCTTT
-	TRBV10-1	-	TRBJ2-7	CASSEEVSYEQYF	TGCGCCAGCAGTGAAGAAGTCTCCTACGAGCAGTACTTC
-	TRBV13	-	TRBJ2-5	CASRSRGGLETQYF	TGTGCCAGCAGGTCCCGAGGGGGGCTGGAGACCCAGTACTTC
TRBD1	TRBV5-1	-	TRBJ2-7	CASSRQGKDEQYF	TGCGCCAGCAGCCGACAGGGGAAGGACGAGCAGTACTTC
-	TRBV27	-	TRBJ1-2	CASRLWGQGNDYGYTF	TGTGCCAGCAGACTGTGGGGGCAGGGGAACGACTATGGCTACACCTTC
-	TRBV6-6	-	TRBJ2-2	CASSYLALANTGELFF	TGTGCCAGCAGTTACCTAGCTTTGGCGAACACCGGGGAGCTGTTTTTT
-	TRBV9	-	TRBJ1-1	CASSVGAGLGEAFF	TGTGCCAGCAGCGTAGGGGCAGGGTTGGGTGAAGCTTTCTTT
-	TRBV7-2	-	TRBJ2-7	CASSLEAGADEQYF	TGTGCCAGCAGCTTAGAGGCAGGGGCCGACGAGCAGTACTTC
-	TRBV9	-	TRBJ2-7	CASSAVPGYEQYF	TGTGCCAGCAGCGCCGTCCCGGGCTACGAGCAGTACTTC
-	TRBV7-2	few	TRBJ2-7	CASSLWSGGHAPHEQYF	TGTGCCAGCAGCTTATGGTCCGGGGGACACGCGCCCCACGAGCAGTACTTC
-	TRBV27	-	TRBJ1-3	CASSPSSTVGNTIYF	TGTGCCAGCAGCCCTTCCTCGACAGTTGGAAACACCATATATTTT
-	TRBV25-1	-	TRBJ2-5	CATFGETQYF	TGTGCCACCTTCGGGGAGACCCAGTACTTC
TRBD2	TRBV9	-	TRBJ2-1	CASSARPTSGKGNEQFF	TGTGCCAGCAGCGCCCGCCCCACTAGCGGGAAAGGGAATGAGCAGTTCTTC
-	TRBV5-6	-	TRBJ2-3	CASSMGTDTQYF	TGTGCCAGCAGCATGGGGACAGATACGCAGTATTTT
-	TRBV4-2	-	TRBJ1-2	CASSQDQGDYGYTF	TGTGCCAGCAGCCAAGATCAGGGCGACTATGGCTACACCTTC
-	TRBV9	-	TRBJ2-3	CASSAETDTQYF	TGTGCCAGCAGCGCAGAAACAGATACGCAGTATTTT
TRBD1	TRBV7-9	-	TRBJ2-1	CASSLAGDRGLYNEQFF	TGTGCCAGCAGCTTAGCGGGGGACAGGGGGTTATACAATGAGCAGTTCTTC
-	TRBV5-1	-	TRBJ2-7	CANLVRDPKVGYEQYF	TGCGCCAACCTTGTCCGGGACCCTAAGGTAGGCTACGAGCAGTACTTC
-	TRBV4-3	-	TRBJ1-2	CASSQEGVATAGPTYGYTF	TGCGCCAGCAGCCAAGAGGGGGTAGCGACCGCAGGACCCACCTATGGCTACACCTTC
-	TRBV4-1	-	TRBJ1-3	CASSLRVTGNTIYF	TGCGCCAGCAGCCTCAGGGTGACTGGAAACACCATATATTTT
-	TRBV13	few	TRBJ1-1	CASSFMNTEAFF	TGTGCCAGCAGCTTCATGAACACTGAAGCTTTCTTT
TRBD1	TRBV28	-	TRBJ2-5	CASSLTGVQETQYF	TGTGCCAGCAGTTTAACAGGGGTTCAGGAGACCCAGTACTTC
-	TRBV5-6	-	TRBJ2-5	CASSLGQAEETQYF	TGTGCCAGCAGCTTGGGGCAGGCGGAAGAGACCCAGTACTTC
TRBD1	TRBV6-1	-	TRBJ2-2	CASSQGQGPNTGELFF	TGTGCCAGCAGTCAAGGACAGGGCCCGAACACCGGGGAGCTGTTTTTT